Presented here are 30 T cell receptor beta chains from one specimen sequenced in a study of T cells in Graves' hyperthyroidism and ophthalmopathy (dated by TCRdb to about 2019). The receptor library was made with multiplex PCR. The instrument given in TCRdb is Illumina HiSeq 2000. The TCR beta CDR3 regions were amplified from the RNA transcripts. A first-round RT-PCR of the TCR CDR3 used the HTBI primer set with the Qiagen OneStep RT-PCR kit. TCRdb trimmed the raw reads at Q25, called clones with MiXCR and kept productive beta chains. Each entry is one CDR3 protein sequence, shown with its most common DNA and genes. This sample is represented by about 560,000 distinct CDR3 sequences; just over 45% of them were singletons. The ten largest clones add up to 8% to 8.5% of the sample. Input material: peripheral blood or thyroid tissue (not recorded which). These receptors were taken from a woman aged 18-29 years with Graves' hyperthyroidism. Donor details come from another sample of the same person, matched by shared clones.

The V call is TRBV7-2, the J call TRBJ1-2, with D unclear. Trimming left V 6 bases short and J 2 bases short, with 7 bases between. The CDR3 is 12 amino acids. Germline V CDR1 and CDR2: SGHTA, FQGNSA. The CDR3 sequence is CASRLTNYGYTF. The DNA of the CDR3 is TGTGCCAGCAGGTTGACGAACTATGGCTACACCTTC.

With respect to this clonotype: One end of the junction varies from germline; a read error may be responsible. The chain has TRBV15 and TRBJ2-6; D call uncertain. This CDR3 spans 8 amino acids. CDR1 is LNHNV, CDR2 YYDKDF, per germline (reference sequence). The CDR3, as DNA: TGTGCCACCAGCAGAGAGGGTTTC. Translation: CATSREGF.

This clonotype occurred a few times. The chain combines TRBV7-6 with TRBJ1-1; D is undetermined. CDR1 SGHVS and CDR2 FNYEAQ come from the germline V gene. Trimming stripped 1 base from V and 1 base from J, with 10 bases between. The CDR3 is 15 amino acids. The CDR3 loop reads CASSLGNTENTEAFF. The CDR3, as DNA: TGTGCCAGCAGCTTAGGAAACACAGAGAACACTGAAGCTTTCTTT.

This clonotype has just a few counts. The rearrangement uses TRBV19 and TRBJ1-5; maybe TRBD1 (5 bases). V was cut by 3 bases and J by 6 bases, with 12 bases left in between. The CDR3 contains 14 residues. Germline V gives CDR1 LNHDA, CDR2 SQIVND (reference sequence). The CDR3 region has the DNA TGTGCCAGTAGTATTCGGGGGAAGGTTCAGCCCCAGCATTTT. The encoded protein is CASSIRGKVQPQHF.

This clonotype was seen once. One end of the junction is discordant with germline, which a read error may explain. The CDR3 region is CASSPGTGGNTETFF. The CDR3 DNA sequence: TGTGCCAGCAGTCCAGGGACGGGTGGGAACACTGAAACTTTCTTT. The rearrangement links TRBV10-3 to TRBJ1-1; D may be TRBD1 (5 bases). This CDR3 comprises 15 residues. The germline gives CDR1 ENHRY, CDR2 SYGVKD.

The chain combines TRBV4-1 with TRBJ2-7; a possible D gene is TRBD1 (5 bases). The CDR3 spans 14 residues. CDR1 is MGHRA, CDR2 YSYEKL, per germline. The V gene lost 0 bases and the J gene lost 4 bases, with 10 bases spanning the gap. This CDR3 reads CASSQDQGSYEQYF. The CDR3 DNA follows: TGCGCCAGCAGCCAAGATCAGGGATCGTACGAGCAGTACTTC.

There are many counts of this clonotype. The chain uses TRBV24-1 and TRBJ1-2; TRBD1 agrees at 9 bases. V gave up 5 bases and J gave up 7 bases; unmatched junction bases: 7. Germline V gene sequence: CDR1 KGHDR, CDR2 SFDVKD. The CDR3 spans 14 residues. CDR3 nucleotide sequence: TGTGCCACCAGTGGCGACAGGGGGACGAGTGGCTACACCTTC. Its protein is CATSGDRGTSGYTF.

This clonotype was observed once. The chain joins TRBV7-6 to TRBJ1-2; the match to TRBD1 covers 9 bases. This CDR3 has 15 amino acids. J lost 9 bases, V lost 4 bases, and 12 bases had no gene match. The V gene's germline CDR1 is SGHVS and CDR2 FNYEAQ. The CDR3 nucleotides are TGTGCCAGCAGCTCGAACACAGGGGGCGGGCTCCGCTACACCTTC. Translation: CASSSNTGGGLRYTF.

The rearrangement joins TRBV29-1 to TRBJ1-5; 7 bases match TRBD1. Germline V lookup: CDR1 SQVTM, CDR2 ANQGSEA. The CDR3 runs to 12 residues. The CDR3 DNA reads TGCAGTGAAGGACAGGTGGGTCGGCCCCAGCATTTT. Protein sequence: CSEGQVGRPQHF.

The V and J genes are TRBV20-1 and TRBJ2-5, with TRBD2 as a possible D gene (6 bases). Germline V CDR1 and CDR2: DFQATT, SNEGSKA (reference sequence). V was pared by 0 bases and J by 5 bases, with 13 bases between. The CDR3 contains 14 residues. This CDR3 reads CSARDSRGKETQYF. CDR3 DNA sequence: TGCAGTGCTAGAGATAGCCGGGGGAAGGAGACCCAGTACTTC.

This chain joins TRBV10-3 and TRBJ2-5; either TRBD1 or TRBD2 may fit D (6 bases each). Trimming took 2 bases from V and 3 from J, leaving 13 bases between them. This CDR3 comprises 15 residues. CDR1 is ENHRY, CDR2 SYGVKD, per germline. CDR3 nucleotides: TGTGCCATCAGTGAGAATTGGGGGGCGAAAGAGACCCAGTACTTC. Translation: CAISENWGAKETQYF.

The CDR3 reads CASSLRGGRETQYF. In DNA, the CDR3 is TGTGCCAGCAGCTTGCGAGGGGGGCGAGAGACCCAGTACTTC. V usage is TRBV7-9 and J usage is TRBJ2-5; D may correspond to TRBD1 or TRBD2 (6 bases each). CDR1 is SEHNR and CDR2 is FQNEAQ in the germline V gene (reference sequence). The CDR3 is made up of 14 amino acids. Trimming removed 3 bases at V and 4 bases at J, with 12 bases between.

This clonotype was recorded only once. Without the conserved terminal phenylalanine or tryptophan, this CDR3 likely stems from a read error. The limits of the CDR3 on the DNA are not certain, so only TCRdb's listed CDR3 is given. The chain employs TRBV20-1 and TRBJ2-7; whether TRBD2, the table's D call, matches the DNA was not checked. The CDR3 totals 11 residues, both ends included. Germline V gene sequence: CDR1 DFQATT, CDR2 SNEGSKA (reference sequence). Here the CDR3 reads CSASPSPQLAG.

This chain links TRBV12-3 or TRBV12-4 with TRBJ1-2; D gene ambiguous. Trimming cost V 1 base and J 2 bases, with 8 bases left between them. CDR3 size: 14 residues. CDR3 protein: CASSLVAGNYGYTF. The DNA for the CDR3 is TGTGCCAGCAGTTTAGTGGCGGGGAACTATGGCTACACCTTC.

The chain couples TRBV20-1 to TRBJ1-1; maybe TRBD1 (5 bases). Trimming removed 8 bases from V and 1 base from J, with 8 bases in between. There are 11 residues in the CDR3. The germline V gene encodes CDR1 DFQATT and CDR2 SNEGSKA (reference sequence). The CDR3 protein is CSWQGNTEAFF. The CDR3 DNA sequence: TGCAGTTGGCAGGGGAACACTGAAGCTTTCTTT.

This clonotype was detected once. The V gene is TRBV19, the J gene TRBJ1-5, with TRBD1 as a possible D gene (6 bases). The V and J ends lost 0 bases and 0 bases respectively, with 18 bases between them. The germline V gene encodes CDR1 LNHDA and CDR2 SQIVND (reference sequence). This CDR3 has 19 residues. For the CDR3, the DNA is TGTGCCAGTAGTATAGAAACAGGGCCCTCATCCTATAGCAATCAGCCCCAGCATTTT. It yields the protein CASSIETGPSSYSNQPQHF. Looking up the rest from reference TRBV19 and TRBJ1-5 gives the full variable domain: DGGITQSPKYLFRKEGQNVTLSCEQNLNHDAMYWYRQDPGQGLRLIYYSQIVNDFQKGDIAEGYSVSREKKESFPLTVTSAQKNPTAFYLCASSIETGPSSYSNQPQHFGDGTRLSIL.

Points on this clonotype: A junction boundary mismatches the germline segment, possibly from a read error. The CDR3 sequence is CASGTFYERYF. The CDR3 DNA reads TGTGCCAGCGGGACTTTCTACGAGCGGTACTTC. The chain couples TRBV12-3 or TRBV12-4 to TRBJ2-7; a weak D match, TRBD2 (6 bases). CDR3 length equals 11 residues.

The gene calls are TRBV25-1 and TRBJ1-5, with D possibly being TRBD1 (6 bases). Germline CDR1 MGHDK, CDR2 SYGVNS. The CDR3 has 14 amino acids. Trimming took 9 bases from V and 1 from J, leaving 13 bases between them. The CDR3 DNA sequence: TGTGCCAGAGTTCCGGACAGAAGCAATCAGCCCCAGCATTTT. Its translation is CARVPDRSNQPQHF. The whole variable domain, filled in from reference TRBV25-1 and TRBJ1-5, reads EADIYQTPRYLVIGTGKKITLECSQTMGHDKMYWYQQDPGMELHLIHYSYGVNSTEKGDLSSESTVSRIRTEHFPLTLESARPSHTSQYLCARVPDRSNQPQHFGDGTRLSIL.

This chain uses TRBV5-1 with TRBJ2-5; D is unclear. V gave up 4 bases and J gave up 1 base, with 17 bases separating them. Germline CDR1 is SGHRS and CDR2 is YFSETQ. There are 16 residues in the CDR3. As DNA, the CDR3 is TGCGCCAGCAGCCAAACGTCCGGGTGGGTCCAAGAGACCCAGTACTTC. Protein sequence: CASSQTSGWVQETQYF.

This chain uses TRBV29-1 with TRBJ1-1; D is uncertain. CDR1 and CDR2 from the germline V gene are SQVTM and ANQGSEA. The CDR3 runs 11 residues. Trimming left V 8 bases short and J 0 bases short, with 7 bases between. The chain's CDR3 is CSQELNTEAFF. The CDR3 DNA is TGCAGCCAAGAACTGAACACTGAAGCTTTCTTT.

This chain joins TRBV10-3 and TRBJ1-4; 7 bases line up with TRBD1. Looked up from germline, CDR1 is ENHRY and CDR2 is SYGVKD. The CDR3 runs 16 residues. V trimming: 10 bases; J trimming: 3 bases; junction bases outside the gene matches: 14. In DNA form, the CDR3 reads TGTGCCAGCTCATTCAGGGGGGGAACAGCTAATGAAAAACTGTTTTTT. It yields the protein CASSFRGGTANEKLFF.

This chain joins TRBV5-1 and TRBJ2-5, with 14 bases fitting TRBD2. The CDR3 consists of 17 residues. From germline, CDR1 is SGHRS and CDR2 YFSETQ. Unmatched junction bases numbered 4, after V lost 0 bases and J lost 3 bases. The CDR3 sequence: CASSLEGLAGAEETQYF. DNA for the CDR3: TGCGCCAGCAGCTTGGAGGGACTAGCGGGAGCGGAAGAGACCCAGTACTTC.

This clonotype was counted between two and nine times. The chain has TRBV29-1 and TRBJ2-7; 7 bases fit TRBD1. Germline CDR1 reads SQVTM; CDR2 reads ANQGSEA. The CDR3 contains 15 residues. The trim removed 2 bases at V and 1 base at J, leaving 8 bases unmatched. The CDR3 nucleotides read TGCAGCGTTGAACTGAGGGACAGCCCTTCCTACGAGCAGTACTTC. It encodes CSVELRDSPSYEQYF.

This clonotype was seen ten or more times. The chain uses TRBV25-1 and TRBJ1-2; D unclear. Trimming removed 6 bases at V and 4 bases at J, with 12 bases between. The CDR3 has 13 residues. Germline V CDR1 and CDR2: MGHDK, SYGVNS. The CDR3 region is CASRGREGYGYTF. For the CDR3, the DNA is TGTGCCAGCAGGGGCCGGGAGGGCTATGGCTACACCTTC.

CDR3 nucleotides: TGTGCCAGTGCGGGGGATGGCTACACCTTC. Its protein product is CASAGDGYTF. This chain connects TRBV2 to TRBJ1-2, with D maybe TRBD1 (5 bases). The CDR3 runs to 10 residues. Trimming left V 9 bases short and J 6 bases short, with 8 bases between. Germline values: CDR1 SNHLY, CDR2 FYNNEI.

The table lists this clonotype with a few counts. The chain carries TRBV29-1 and TRBJ1-2; D gene ambiguous. Germline V lookup: CDR1 SQVTM, CDR2 ANQGSEA. V lost 5 bases and J lost 7, with 17 bases in between. CDR3 length equals 13 residues. CDR3 loop: CSVWSGKETGYTF. The CDR3 DNA is TGCAGCGTTTGGAGTGGGAAGGAGACTGGCTACACCTTC.

The V gene is TRBV9, the J gene TRBJ1-1; a weak D match, TRBD1 (6 bases). V was shortened by 5 bases and J by 1 base, with 15 bases between the two germline ends. CDR3 length equals 15 residues. CDR1 is SGDLS, CDR2 YYNGEE, per germline. CDR3 in amino acids: CASRSPGDPNTEAFF. The CDR3 DNA reads as TGTGCCAGCAGGTCCCCAGGGGATCCGAACACTGAAGCTTTCTTT. Full variable domain (outside the CDR3, taken from reference TRBV9 and TRBJ1-1): DSGVTQTPKHLITATGQRVTLRCSPRSGDLSVYWYQQSLDQGLQFLIQYYNGEERAKGNILERFSAQQFPDLHSELNLSSLELGDSALYFCASRSPGDPNTEAFFGQGTRLTVV.

The chain recombines TRBV19 with TRBJ2-7, with unresolved D. Germline assignment: CDR1 LNHDA and CDR2 SQIVND (reference sequence). The CDR3 consists of 13 residues. Trimming removed 4 bases from V and 2 bases from J, with 9 bases in between. The DNA for the CDR3 is TGTGCCAGTAGTAGCGCAGACGCCTACGAGCAGTACTTC. Translation: CASSSADAYEQYF.

The chain has TRBV24-1 and TRBJ2-5; 10 bases fit TRBD2. CDR3 length equals 16 residues. The germline gives CDR1 KGHDR, CDR2 SFDVKD. The ends lost 3 bases at V and 5 bases at J; junction bases unmatched: 8. The CDR3 sequence is CATSDGLAEAGETQYF. In DNA form, the CDR3 reads TGTGCCACCAGTGATGGACTAGCGGAGGCGGGGGAGACCCAGTACTTC.

This clonotype showed up just a few times. The gene calls are TRBV20-1 and TRBJ2-2, with 7 bases identical to TRBD2. In germline, CDR1 is DFQATT, CDR2 SNEGSKA (reference sequence). V gave up 6 bases and J gave up 0 bases; unmatched junction bases: 4. The CDR3 covers 14 residues. This chain's CDR3 is CSANAGANTGELFF. DNA for the CDR3: TGCAGTGCCAACGCGGGGGCGAACACCGGGGAGCTGTTTTTT.